This T cell receptor beta chain was recorded in a study of T cells in Graves' hyperthyroidism and ophthalmopathy. This CDR3 has 14 amino acids. Between the trimmed V and J ends, which lost 1 base and 6 bases, there was a span of 12 bases. Germline values: CDR1 SGHDN, CDR2 FVKESK. TCR beta CDR3 sequences were amplified from RNA transcripts. TCR CDR3 underwent first-round RT-PCR with the HTBI primer set. TCRdb recomputed calls from the multiplex PCR reads with MiXCR, one row per CDR3 protein. The profile shows about 280,000 distinct CDR3 sequences, less than 30% of them singletons. This clonotype came up many times.

The receptor was derived from a man in his forties or fifties with Graves' hyperthyroidism that later progressed to Graves' ophthalmopathy. Source material: blood. The chain employs TRBV14 and TRBJ1-1; D uncertain. In DNA form, the CDR3 reads TGTGCCAGCAGCCAAGTTTGGGGTGGCTCTGAAGCTTTCTTT. It specifies CASSQVWGGSEAFF. The variable domain in full, completed from reference TRBV14 and TRBJ1-1, reads EAGVTQFPSHSVIEKGQTVTLRCDPISGHDNLYWYRRVMGKEIKFLLHFVKESKQDESGMPNNRFLAERTGGTYSTLKVQPAELEDSGVYFCASSQVWGGSEAFFGQGTRLTVV.